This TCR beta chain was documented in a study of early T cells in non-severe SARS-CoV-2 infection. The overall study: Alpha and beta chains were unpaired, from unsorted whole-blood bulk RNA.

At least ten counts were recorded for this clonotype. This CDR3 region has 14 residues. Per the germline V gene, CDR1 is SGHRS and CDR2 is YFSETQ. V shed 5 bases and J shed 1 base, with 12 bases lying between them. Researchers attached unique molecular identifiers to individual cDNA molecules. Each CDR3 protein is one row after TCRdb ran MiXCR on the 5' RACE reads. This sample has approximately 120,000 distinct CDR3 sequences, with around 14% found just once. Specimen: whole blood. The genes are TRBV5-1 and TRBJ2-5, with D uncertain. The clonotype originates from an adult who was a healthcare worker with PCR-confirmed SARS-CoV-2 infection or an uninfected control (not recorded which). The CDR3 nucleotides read TGCGCCAGCAGACCCGGGCAGACCCAAGAGACCCAGTACTTC. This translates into CASRPGQTQETQYF.